The sequence of this T cell receptor beta chain was determined in a study of blood T cell repertoires in COVID-19. At the level of the study: In each case, the material was cDNA or gDNA derived from T cells, B-cell-depleted T cells, or PBMCs.

As originally analysed: Quantification of nucleated cells was approximated via reference gene primer amplification. This table comes from immunoSEQ multiplex PCR, and its TCRdb copy is limited to in-frame clones, with some not included. V and J calls and clone size come straight from that table; D and trimming were deduced from the DNA. The data hold about 130,000 clones, with roughly 83% observed a single time. V was clipped by 5 bases and J by 9 bases; unmatched bases: 6. The CDR3 contains 14 residues. Germline assignment: CDR1 PRHDT and CDR2 FYEKMQ (reference sequence). This TCR derives from a young woman who had recovered from COVID-19. The rearrangement joins TRBV13 to TRBJ2-1, with TRBD1 matching 11 bases. Sequencing used peripheral blood. Here the CDR3 reads CASSGGQGAAEQFF. Written as DNA, the CDR3 is TGTGCCAGCAGCGGTGGACAGGGGGCAGCTGAGCAGTTCTTC.